This record looks at one T cell receptor beta chain sequence and its context. Germline values: CDR1 SNHLY, CDR2 FYNNEI. The CDR3 consists of 14 residues. The germline V and J ends were trimmed by 5 bases and 2 bases, with 10 bases remaining between them. The repertoire was sequenced with immunoSEQ multiplex PCR; TCRdb's copy has only in-frame clones and lacks some. The sample records about 73,000 clones, roughly 84% being singletons. The data were obtained in a study of blood T cell repertoires in COVID-19. The V and J genes are TRBV2 and TRBJ1-3, with D possibly being TRBD1 (6 bases). The receptor was derived from a woman aged 55-70 years with acute or convalescent COVID-19. Input material: peripheral blood. CDR3 residues: CASSQGLTGNTIYF. The CDR3 DNA is TGTGCCAGCAGTCAGGGGTTAACTGGAAACACCATATATTTT.